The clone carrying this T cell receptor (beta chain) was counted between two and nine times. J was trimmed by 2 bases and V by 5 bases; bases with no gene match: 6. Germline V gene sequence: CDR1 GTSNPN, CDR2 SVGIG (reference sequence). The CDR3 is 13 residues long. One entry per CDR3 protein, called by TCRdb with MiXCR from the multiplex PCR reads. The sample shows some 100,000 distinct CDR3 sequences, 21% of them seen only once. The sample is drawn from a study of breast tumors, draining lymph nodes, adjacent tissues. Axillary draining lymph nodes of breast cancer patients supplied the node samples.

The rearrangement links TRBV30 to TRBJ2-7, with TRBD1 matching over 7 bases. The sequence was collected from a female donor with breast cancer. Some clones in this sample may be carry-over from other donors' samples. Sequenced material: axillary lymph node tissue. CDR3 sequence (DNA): TGTGCCTGGGCCCGGGACAGCACCTACGAGCAGTACTTC. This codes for CAWARDSTYEQYF.